This TCR beta chain was identified in a study of CD8 T cells in ankylosing spondylitis. This clonotype was observed at least ten times. TCRdb re-analysed the 5' RACE reads in MiXCR, keeping a single row per CDR3 protein. The data hold approximately 100,000 distinct CDR3 sequences, with 24% observed a single time. This clonotype was sampled from a male donor with ankylosing spondylitis. Sequenced: synovial fluid, either unsorted or a sorted T cell fraction (not recorded which).

CDR3 loop: CASSLGPTQETQYF. As DNA, the CDR3 is TGCGCCAGCAGCTTGGGACCTACCCAAGAGACCCAGTACTTC. This rearrangement joins TRBV5-1 to TRBJ2-5, with no clear D. In germline, CDR1 is SGHRS, CDR2 YFSETQ. The V end lost 0 bases, the J end lost 1 base, and 7 bases lay between the germline ends. There are 14 residues in the CDR3.